This entry is about one TCR beta chain. Its antigen remains unidentified. These data are taken from a study of T-cell memory formation after mild COVID-19. On the study more broadly: Largely, TCR clusters stayed within a single donor.

Constant-segment-primed 5'RACE gave TCR alpha and TCR beta cDNA libraries with sample barcodes and UMIs. TCRdb passed the 5' RACE reads through MiXCR, listing each CDR3 protein once. The profile shows approximately 100,000 distinct CDR3 sequences, around 10% of them singletons. This CDR3 is built from 15 residues. Germline trimming cut 7 bases from V and 4 bases from J; bases unmatched to any gene: 9. From germline, CDR1 is SGDLS and CDR2 YYNGEE. The study, taken as a whole, reports: The study found contracting CD4+ clones mainly in CM and EM and contracting CD8+ clones in EMRA. Pre-infection memory showed some responding clones, and this suggested that cross-reactive memory joined.

The receptor was derived from a man aged 18 to 35 who had mild COVID-19 (a few samples of this study predate the infection). Cell type and time point are not known. The sample consisted of PBMCs or a T cell subset sorted from them (not recorded which). The V call is TRBV9, the J call TRBJ2-1; TRBD2 matches at 9 bases. The CDR3 loop reads CASGLRRGGYNEQFF. The CDR3 coding sequence is TGTGCCAGCGGCCTCAGGCGGGGGGGTTACAATGAGCAGTTCTTC. The full variable domain, with the rest looked up from reference TRBV9 and TRBJ2-1, is DSGVTQTPKHLITATGQRVTLRCSPRSGDLSVYWYQQSLDQGLQFLIQYYNGEERAKGNILERFSAQQFPDLHSELNLSSLELGDSALYFCASGLRRGGYNEQFFGPGTRLTVL.